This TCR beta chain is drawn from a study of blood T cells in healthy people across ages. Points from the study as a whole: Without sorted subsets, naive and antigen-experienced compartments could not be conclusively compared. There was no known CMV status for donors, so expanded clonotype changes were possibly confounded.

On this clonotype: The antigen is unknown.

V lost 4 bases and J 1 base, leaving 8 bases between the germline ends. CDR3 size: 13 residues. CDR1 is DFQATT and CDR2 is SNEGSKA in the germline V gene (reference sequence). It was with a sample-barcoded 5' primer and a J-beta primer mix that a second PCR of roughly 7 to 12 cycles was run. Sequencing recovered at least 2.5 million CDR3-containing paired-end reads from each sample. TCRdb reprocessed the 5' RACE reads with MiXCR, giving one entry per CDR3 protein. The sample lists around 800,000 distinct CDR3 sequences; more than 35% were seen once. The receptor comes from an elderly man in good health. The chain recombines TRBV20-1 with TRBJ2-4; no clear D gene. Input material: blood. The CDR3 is CSAIEVAKNIQYF. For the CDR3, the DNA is TGCAGTGCTATAGAGGTCGCCAAAAACATTCAGTACTTC.